Following are 11 T cell receptor beta chains from one sample sequenced in a study of blood T cell repertoires in COVID-19. The protocol was immunoSEQ multiplex PCR, while the TCRdb copy is restricted to in-frame clones and leaves out a portion. Among around 200,000 clones listed, around 83% were seen once. The sequencing sample was made of peripheral blood. All receptors come from a middle-aged man with active or convalescent COVID-19.

This clone was observed a handful of times. The chain couples TRBV2 to TRBJ1-5; 9 bases fit TRBD1. CDR1 and CDR2 (germline): SNHLY, FYNNEI. V was clipped by 7 bases and J by 4 bases; unmatched bases: 5. The CDR3 spans 14 residues. CDR3 nucleotide sequence: TGTGCCAGCACCCGGGACAGGGTAAATCAGCCCCAGCATTTT. Translation gives CASTRDRVNQPQHF.

The chain is built from TRBV5-1 and TRBJ2-3; perhaps TRBD1 as D (5 bases). The V end was cut by 4 bases, the J end by 0 bases, with 12 bases between. The CDR3 has 15 residues. Germline-derived CDR1 and CDR2 are SGHRS and YFSETQ. CDR3 sequence (DNA): TGCGCCAGCAGCAAGGACACAGCTAGCACAGATACGCAGTATTTT. Translation gives CASSKDTASTDTQYF.

The rearrangement joins TRBV9 to TRBJ1-2; perhaps TRBD1 as D (6 bases). Germline V gene data show CDR1 as SGDLS and CDR2 as YYNGEE. The CDR3 runs to 14 residues. V lost 4 bases, J lost 4 bases, and 14 bases lay in between. The CDR3 loop is CASSKEDRSYGYTF. DNA of the CDR3: TGTGCCAGCAGCAAAGAAGACAGGAGCTATGGCTACACCTTC. The full variable domain, rest sourced from reference TRBV9 and TRBJ1-2, is DSGVTQTPKHLITATGQRVTLRCSPRSGDLSVYWYQQSLDQGLQFLIQYYNGEERAKGNILERFSAQQFPDLHSELNLSSLELGDSALYFCASSKEDRSYGYTFGSGTRLTVV.

The chain uses TRBV7-6 and TRBJ2-7, with D unresolved. This CDR3 region has 14 residues. The germline V gene encodes CDR1 SGHVS and CDR2 FNYEAQ. V lost 5 bases and J lost 4, with 15 bases in between. The CDR3 loop is CASSPGTAAYEQYF. CDR3 DNA: TGTGCCAGCAGCCCCGGCACCGCGGCATACGAGCAGTACTTC. The complete variable domain, with remaining parts taken from reference TRBV7-6 and TRBJ2-7, reads GAGVSQSPRYKVTKRGQDVALRCDPISGHVSLYWYRQALGQGPEFLTYFNYEAQQDKSGLPNDRFSAERPEGSISTLTIQRTEQRDSAMYRCASSPGTAAYEQYFGPGTRLTVT.

The table lists this clone with a count of one. The chain uses TRBV9 and TRBJ2-1; 11 nucleotides agree with TRBD2. The germline gives CDR1 SGDLS, CDR2 YYNGEE. The J segment lost 7 bases and the V segment lost 4 bases, leaving 7 bases of the junction unmatched. The CDR3 extends over 15 amino acids. The DNA for the CDR3 is TGTGCCAGCAGCTCGGGACTAGCGGCCCCTAATGAGCAGTTCTTC. Amino acid sequence: CASSSGLAAPNEQFF.

This clone showed up just once. The rearrangement joins TRBV14 to TRBJ1-1, with D hard to call. The CDR3 covers 17 residues. The germline CDR1 and CDR2 sequences are SGHDN and FVKESK. The ends were cut back, 3 bases at V and 4 bases at J, with 21 bases in the middle. This chain's CDR3 is CASSQALGKGGSTEAFF. CDR3 DNA: TGTGCCAGCAGCCAGGCCCTTGGGAAGGGCGGGAGCACTGAAGCTTTCTTT.

Only one count was recorded for this clone. This rearrangement joins TRBV6-2 or TRBV6-3 to TRBJ1-1; tentatively, D is TRBD1 (5 bases). Germline V gives CDR1 MNHEY, CDR2 SVGEGT. The CDR3 contains 12 residues. Trimming removed 6 bases from V and 12 bases from J, with 17 bases in between. The DNA of the CDR3 is TGTGCCAGCAGCCACGGGGGAGGAGCCCCTTTCTTT. It translates to CASSHGGGAPFF.

The V call is TRBV20-1, the J call TRBJ1-1, with a tentative D call TRBD1 (5 bases). Trimming pared 3 bases from V and 0 bases from J, leaving 20 bases between. Germline V gene lookup returns CDR1 DFQATT and CDR2 SNEGSKA (reference sequence). CDR3 size: 17 residues. The CDR3 region has the DNA TGCAGTGCTAGTCTCCCTTCAGGGTTGTTTATGAACACTGAAGCTTTCTTT. Its translation: CSASLPSGLFMNTEAFF.

Worth noting for this clone: One end of the junction fails to match germline, which may point to a read error. The rearrangement uses TRBV5-1 and TRBJ2-1; TRBD2 aligns across 14 bases. The CDR3 totals 17 residues. Germline V lookup: CDR1 SGHRS, CDR2 YFSETQ. CDR3 sequence reads: CARSLGGTSGSEGEQFF. The CDR3 DNA reads TGCGCCCGCAGCTTGGGGGGGACTAGCGGGAGCGAGGGTGAGCAGTTCTTC.

The chain has TRBV19 and TRBJ1-2; 9 bases fit TRBD1. The CDR3 extends over 14 amino acids. With V trimmed by 7 bases and J by 1 base, 4 bases remained unmatched. Per germline, CDR1 LNHDA and CDR2 SQIVND (reference sequence). Here the CDR3 DNA reads TGTGCCAGTACCCGGGACAGGGATAACTATGGCTACACCTTC. Translation gives CASTRDRDNYGYTF.

This rearrangement joins TRBV2 to TRBJ1-4; D gene ambiguous. The CDR3 sequence is 14 residues long. V gave up 5 bases and J gave up 8 bases, with 15 bases separating them. Germline CDR1 SNHLY, CDR2 FYNNEI. CDR3 sequence: CASSTGKEAEKLFF. CDR3 DNA sequence: TGTGCCAGCAGTACCGGGAAAGAGGCCGAAAAACTGTTTTTT.